The text below deals with one TCR beta chain. J was trimmed by 9 bases and V by 5 bases; bases with no gene match: 5. The CDR3 loop spans 14 amino acids. CDR1 is LNHDA, CDR2 SQIVND, per germline (reference sequence). This sample is drawn from a study of control samples from healthy donors and cancer patients. The table came from immunoSEQ multiplex PCR; TCRdb's copy has only in-frame clones and leaves some out. The table lists under 150,000 clones, over 90% of them singletons, with 2% to 3% in the top ten. The receptor was derived from a man younger than 40 in good health. The J gene is TRBJ2-1, the V gene TRBV19; 12 bases line up with TRBD1. The sequenced sample was blood. CDR3 loop: CASSWDRGPGEQFF. As DNA, the CDR3 is TGTGCCAGTAGTTGGGACAGGGGGCCGGGTGAGCAGTTCTTC.